The 26 T cell receptor beta chains below come from one sample, sequenced in a study of blood T cell repertoires in COVID-19. The table came from immunoSEQ multiplex PCR; TCRdb's copy has only in-frame clones and leaves some out. The sample lists over 450,000 clones, 70% to 90% occurring once. Sequenced input: peripheral blood. The receptor source for this set is a woman between 45 and 60 years old with COVID-19, enrolled during active disease.

CDR3 amino acids: CATSDSTGLGETQYF. The CDR3 nucleotides are TGTGCCACCAGTGATTCAACAGGGCTGGGAGAGACCCAGTACTTC. The chain combines TRBV24-1 with TRBJ2-5; a weak D match, TRBD1 (6 bases). The CDR3 length is 15 residues. CDR1 is KGHDR, CDR2 SFDVKD, per germline. V lost 2 bases to trimming and J lost 4 bases, with 13 bases between them.

This clone was detected a few times. J is TRBJ2-7 and V is TRBV5-6; D might be TRBD1 (6 bases). In germline, CDR1 is SGHDT, CDR2 YYEEEE. Between the trimmed V and J ends, which lost 9 bases and 0 bases, there was a span of 16 bases. CDR3 length equals 14 residues. The CDR3 here is CATGTGYSSYEQYF. The CDR3 nucleotides read TGTGCCACCGGTACAGGGTACAGCTCCTACGAGCAGTACTTC.

The J gene is TRBJ2-3, the V gene TRBV4-1; 8 bases agree with TRBD2. Looked up from germline, CDR1 is MGHRA and CDR2 is YSYEKL. Trimming cost V 4 bases and J 2 bases; bases outside gene matches: 5. The CDR3 spans 15 residues. The CDR3 protein is CASSLREALTDTQYF. CDR3 sequence (DNA): TGCGCCAGCAGCCTGCGGGAGGCGCTCACAGATACGCAGTATTTT.

The chain couples TRBV14 to TRBJ1-6; D gene unclear. The CDR3 has 12 residues. The germline V gene has CDR1 SGHDN and CDR2 FVKESK. Trimming removed 4 bases from V and 7 bases from J, with 5 bases in between. The CDR3 DNA sequence: TGTGCCAGCAGCCGAGTAAATTCACCCCTCCACTTT. This codes for CASSRVNSPLHF.

V is TRBV18 and J is TRBJ1-1; the D is unclear. The CDR3 runs 15 residues. Trimming shortened V by 2 bases and J by 3 bases, and 13 bases separated the two germline ends. Looked up from germline, CDR1 is KGHSH and CDR2 is LQKENI. The CDR3 here is CASSPSFPSYTEAFF. The CDR3 bases are TGTGCCAGCTCACCATCATTTCCCAGTTACACTGAAGCTTTCTTT.

The gene calls are TRBV6-1 and TRBJ2-4; the D gene is possibly TRBD1 (6 bases). Germline CDR1 MNHNS, CDR2 SASEGT. Between the trimmed V and J ends, which lost 1 base and 9 bases, there was a span of 10 bases. CDR3 length: 13 amino acids. This CDR3 reads CASSEDRDGIQYF. CDR3 coding DNA: TGTGCCAGCAGTGAAGACAGGGATGGCATTCAGTACTTC.

This clone was found a few times. The rearrangement links TRBV28 to TRBJ1-5, with D perhaps matching TRBD1 (6 bases). This CDR3 contains 15 residues. Germline V CDR1 and CDR2: MDHEN, SYDVKM. The V end lost 2 bases, the J end lost 7 bases, and 15 bases lay between the germline ends. The CDR3 bases are TGTGCCAGCAGTTTAAGGACAGCCCTAGGACAGCCCCAGCATTTT. It specifies CASSLRTALGQPQHF.

This rearrangement joins TRBV4-1 to TRBJ2-5; possible D gene TRBD1, 5 bases. This CDR3 is 15 amino acids long. CDR1 MGHRA and CDR2 YSYEKL come from the germline V gene. Trimming removed 1 base from V and 4 bases from J, with 13 bases in between. CDR3 nucleotides: TGCGCCAGCAGCCAAGCTTCAGTGGGGCCAGAGACCCAGTACTTC. Translation gives CASSQASVGPETQYF.

The chain carries TRBV19 and TRBJ2-3; TRBD1 aligns across 8 bases. The V gene's germline CDR1 is LNHDA and CDR2 SQIVND (reference sequence). V shed 6 bases and J 1 base; nucleotides not matched to a gene: 12. The CDR3 is 17 residues long. The chain's CDR3 is CASRTQDRGGGTDTQYF. CDR3 nucleotides: TGTGCCAGTAGGACCCAAGACAGGGGCGGGGGCACAGATACGCAGTATTTT.

The gene calls are TRBV11-1 and TRBJ2-3, with TRBD1 matching 7 bases. J lost 2 bases, V lost 3 bases, and 5 bases had no gene match. CDR3 length: 15 amino acids. Germline CDR1 and CDR2: SGHAT and FQDESV (reference sequence). CDR3 bases: TGTGCCAGCAGCTTTCGGGGACAGAACACAGATACGCAGTATTTT. Encoded protein: CASSFRGQNTDTQYF.

V gene TRBV28 combines with J gene TRBJ2-7; 11 bases agree with TRBD1. Germline V lookup: CDR1 MDHEN, CDR2 SYDVKM. The CDR3 is 15 residues long. J gave up 7 bases and V 6 bases, and 11 bases lay outside the gene matches. The CDR3 DNA is TGTGCCAGCAGGTCTCTCGGACAGGGGGCCGGGGAGCAGTACTTC. This codes for CASRSLGQGAGEQYF.

The gene calls are TRBV3-1 (or the pseudogene TRBV3-2) and TRBJ1-2; a weak D match, TRBD1 (5 bases). There are 13 residues in the CDR3. Between the trimmed V and J ends, which lost 0 bases and 8 bases, there was a span of 10 bases. Germline V gene sequence: CDR1 LGHDT, CDR2 YNNKEL (reference sequence). The DNA of the CDR3 is TGTGCCAGCAGCCAAGATATAGGGGCAGGCTACACCTTC. It encodes CASSQDIGAGYTF.

This sequence joins TRBV4-1 and TRBJ1-1; possibly TRBD1 for D (6 bases). Trimming took 4 bases from V and 3 from J, leaving 15 bases between them. Germline values: CDR1 MGHRA, CDR2 YSYEKL. The CDR3 runs 15 residues. For the CDR3, the DNA is TGCGCCAGCAGCCGAAACAGACAGGCCGACACTGAAGCTTTCTTT. Translation: CASSRNRQADTEAFF.

The genes are TRBV5-6 and TRBJ2-7; D gene unclear. Germline V gene data show CDR1 as SGHDT and CDR2 as YYEEEE. The CDR3 extends over 13 amino acids. With 2 bases removed from V and 3 bases from J, the gap between germline ends came to 9 bases. CDR3 region: CASSFGRYYEQYF. DNA for the CDR3: TGTGCCAGCAGCTTTGGCAGATACTACGAGCAGTACTTC.

This rearrangement joins TRBV7-2 to TRBJ1-2; 10 nucleotides line up with TRBD1. The germline gives CDR1 SGHTA, CDR2 FQGNSA. CDR3 length: 14 amino acids. The ends lost 5 bases at V and 7 bases at J; junction bases unmatched: 7. The CDR3 loop reads CASSLDRGRGGYTF. CDR3 sequence (DNA): TGTGCCAGCAGCCTCGACAGGGGGCGCGGTGGCTACACCTTC.

This sequence joins TRBV7-2 and TRBJ2-1; D may be TRBD2 (6 bases). This CDR3 is built from 16 residues. The germline gives CDR1 SGHTA, CDR2 FQGNSA. Trimming left V 5 bases short and J 6 bases short, with 20 bases between. CDR3 nucleotide sequence: TGTGCCAGCAGCCCATTTGGGGGGTTTGTTAGCAATGAGCAGTTCTTC. The encoded protein is CASSPFGGFVSNEQFF.

The V call is TRBV10-2, the J call TRBJ2-5, with 10 bases identical to TRBD1. The CDR3 consists of 15 residues. V lost 6 bases and J lost 5; bases outside the gene matches: 9. Germline CDR1 reads WSHSY; CDR2 reads SAAADI. CDR3 protein: CASRSGQGITETQYF. The CDR3 bases are TGCGCCAGCAGATCGGGACAGGGGATTACCGAGACCCAGTACTTC.

The genes are TRBV18 and TRBJ1-1; a possible D gene is TRBD1 (5 bases). Germline V gene data show CDR1 as KGHSH and CDR2 as LQKENI. The V gene lost 4 bases and the J gene lost 0 bases, with 15 bases spanning the gap. The CDR3 sequence is 16 residues long. In nucleotides, the CDR3 is TGTGCCAGCTCACTGGGGGGGGGAAGAGTGAACACTGAAGCTTTCTTT. Its protein is CASSLGGGRVNTEAFF.

V is TRBV6-5 and J is TRBJ2-3, with 7 bases identical to TRBD2. Looked up from germline, CDR1 is MNHEY and CDR2 is SVGAGI. CDR3 length: 15 residues. V lost 6 bases to trimming and J lost 1 base; unmatched junction nucleotides: 7. As DNA, the CDR3 is TGTGCCAGCAGGCACGGACTAGGCCGCACAGATACGCAGTATTTT. It yields the protein CASRHGLGRTDTQYF.

This chain uses TRBV3-1 (or the pseudogene TRBV3-2) with TRBJ2-1; 13 positions agree with TRBD2. The CDR3 loop spans 17 amino acids. V lost 2 bases to trimming and J lost 8 bases; unmatched junction nucleotides: 9. Germline lookup yields CDR1 LGHDT and CDR2 YNNKEL (reference sequence). The CDR3 nucleotides are TGTGCCAGCAGCCAAACCCTACTAGCGGGGGGGGTCTATGAGCAGTTCTTC. It translates to CASSQTLLAGGVYEQFF.

The chain carries TRBV7-2 and TRBJ1-5; TRBD1 is a possible D gene (5 bases). Looked up from germline, CDR1 is SGHTA and CDR2 is FQGNSA. V gave up 2 bases and J gave up 7 bases, with 9 bases separating them. The CDR3 is 13 residues long. The CDR3 sequence: CASSLQGSQPQHF. CDR3 sequence (DNA): TGTGCCAGCAGCTTACAGGGTAGCCAGCCCCAGCATTTT.

This clone was seen only once. The V call is TRBV24-1, the J call TRBJ1-4, with TRBD1 as a possible D gene (6 bases). V lost 4 bases, J lost 6 bases, and 11 bases lay in between. The CDR3 has 14 amino acids. From germline, CDR1 is KGHDR and CDR2 SFDVKD. CDR3 region: CATSESGVDEKLFF. As DNA, the CDR3 is TGTGCCACCAGTGAGTCAGGGGTAGATGAAAAACTGTTTTTT.

The chain has TRBV3-1 (or the pseudogene TRBV3-2) and TRBJ1-4, with 7 bases matching TRBD1. The CDR3 has 16 residues. Trimming took 1 base from V and 6 from J; bases not matched to a gene: 8. CDR1 and CDR2 (germline): LGHDT, YNNKEL (reference sequence). CDR3 amino acids: CASSQAGATGDEKLFF. The CDR3 DNA reads TGTGCCAGCAGCCAAGCTGGGGCAACAGGGGATGAAAAACTGTTTTTT.

This rearrangement joins TRBV30 to TRBJ2-1; TRBD2 aligns across 13 bases. This CDR3 comprises 20 residues. Germline V gene data show CDR1 as GTSNPN and CDR2 as SVGIG (reference sequence). V was clipped by 2 bases and J by 0 bases; unmatched bases: 13. The CDR3 coding sequence is TGTGCCTGGAGTAGGCAACGTGGGGGACTAGCGGGAAGCTCCTACAATGAGCAGTTCTTC. This encodes CAWSRQRGGLAGSSYNEQFF.

DNA for the CDR3: TGTGCCAGCAGGACGACAGGGGGCACTGAAGCTTTCTTT. Translated, it gives CASRTTGGTEAFF. J is TRBJ1-1 and V is TRBV6-5; 9 positions agree with TRBD1. The V gene end was trimmed by 6 bases and the J gene end by 4 bases; junction bases not matched to a gene: 3. This CDR3 contains 13 residues. The germline CDR1 and CDR2 sequences are MNHEY and SVGAGI.

The V and J genes are TRBV28 and TRBJ1-2; tentative D call: TRBD1 (5 bases). The CDR3 length is 13 residues. Trimming left V 3 bases short and J 4 bases short, with 9 bases between. Per germline, CDR1 MDHEN and CDR2 SYDVKM. The CDR3, as DNA: TGTGCCAGCAGTTTCGGGGGAGGCTATGGCTACACCTTC. Amino acid sequence: CASSFGGGYGYTF.